Shown below are 21 T cell receptor beta chains from a single sample sequenced in a study of shared clonotypes between healthy human individuals. Sequenced by immunoSEQ multiplex PCR; TCRdb stores in-frame clones only, minus some. This table has about 1.5 million clones, 95% to 99% appearing once. The sample consisted of naive CD4+ T cells sorted from blood. Subset specified: CD45RA+ positively selected. The receptor source for this set is a man in his thirties or forties in good health.

A word on this clone: The sample has other DNA sequences that encode this CDR3 too. This chain connects TRBV5-1 to TRBJ2-5; possibly TRBD2 for D (7 bases). CDR1 and CDR2 from the germline V gene are SGHRS and YFSETQ. There are 13 residues in the CDR3. V dropped 2 bases and J dropped 4 bases, with 9 bases sitting between them. CDR3 in DNA: TGCGCCAGCAGCTTTAGGGGGGGAGAGACCCAGTACTTC. Protein product: CASSFRGGETQYF.

The chain employs TRBV7-2 and TRBJ1-1; 8 bases align to TRBD1. The germline gives CDR1 SGHTA, CDR2 FQGNSA. Trimming at V came to 1 base and at J to 6 bases, leaving 7 bases not matched to a gene. The CDR3 extends over 15 amino acids. CDR3 coding DNA: TGTGCCAGCAGCTTAGAGCCAGGGGGCGCCCCTGAAGCTTTCTTT. It codes for CASSLEPGGAPEAFF.

Here the CDR3 DNA reads TGTGCCACCCTTGGGGATACGCAGTATTTT. Its translation: CATLGDTQYF. This chain connects TRBV15 to TRBJ2-3, with no clear D. Germline lookup yields CDR1 LNHNV and CDR2 YYDKDF (reference sequence). Between the trimmed V and J ends, which lost 8 bases and 6 bases, there was a span of 6 bases. The CDR3 extends over 10 amino acids.

V and J are TRBV18 and TRBJ1-1; possible D gene TRBD1, 6 bases. Germline assignment: CDR1 KGHSH and CDR2 LQKENI. There are 13 residues in the CDR3. The germline V and J ends were trimmed by 3 bases and 7 bases, with 12 bases remaining between them. The CDR3 sequence: CASSPGGLGEAFF. As DNA, the CDR3 is TGTGCCAGCTCACCTGGGGGCCTCGGTGAAGCTTTCTTT.

The chain couples TRBV4-2 to TRBJ1-1, with a possible D match to TRBD1 (5 bases). CDR1 is LGHNA, CDR2 YNFKEQ, per germline. This CDR3 is built from 15 residues. V lost 3 bases and J lost 0, with 11 bases in between. The CDR3 DNA is TGTGCCAGCAGCCAGCAGGGCCGCATGAACACTGAAGCTTTCTTT. Translated, it gives CASSQQGRMNTEAFF.

The rearrangement joins TRBV7-8 to TRBJ2-3; 7 bases are shared with TRBD2. CDR1 and CDR2 from the germline V gene are SGHVS and FQNEAQ. With V trimmed by 8 bases and J by 0 bases, 14 bases remained unmatched. This CDR3 contains 17 residues. The CDR3 loop is CASARGWPSGSTDTQYF. DNA for the CDR3: TGTGCCAGCGCTAGAGGGTGGCCTAGCGGTAGCACAGATACGCAGTATTTT.

As to this clone: The same CDR3 is also encoded by other DNA sequences in this sample. The chain recombines TRBV28 with TRBJ2-1; D remains ambiguous. The V and J ends lost 3 bases and 0 bases respectively, with 6 bases between them. Germline-derived CDR1 and CDR2 are MDHEN and SYDVKM. This CDR3 is built from 14 residues. The chain's CDR3 is CASSFGSSYNEQFF. The CDR3 nucleotides are TGTGCCAGCAGTTTTGGCTCCTCCTACAATGAGCAGTTCTTC.

Note on this clone: Other DNA sequences in this sample translate to the same CDR3. This chain joins TRBV5-1 and TRBJ1-1, with D unclear. V shed 1 base and J shed 2 bases, with 6 bases lying between them. The CDR3 contains 13 residues. CDR1 is SGHRS and CDR2 is YFSETQ in the germline V gene. CDR3 residues: CASSLRENTEAFF. CDR3 DNA: TGCGCCAGCAGCTTGAGGGAAAACACTGAAGCTTTCTTT.

The chain couples TRBV27 to TRBJ2-7; 10 nucleotides match TRBD2. CDR1 MNHEY and CDR2 SMNVEV come from the germline V gene (reference sequence). V shed 6 bases, J shed 3 bases, and the junction held 8 bases outside the gene matches. This CDR3 has 15 residues. The CDR3 DNA sequence: TGTGCCAGCAGCCTAAAAGGGACTAGCGTCTACGAGCAGTACTTC. Protein product: CASSLKGTSVYEQYF.

V and J are TRBV19 and TRBJ1-2; D is ambiguous. Trimming took off 5 bases at V and 5 bases at J, with 18 bases between the two ends. This CDR3 has 15 amino acids. Looked up from germline, CDR1 is LNHDA and CDR2 is SQIVND (reference sequence). In DNA form, the CDR3 reads TGTGCCAGTAGTCTTTTATCTTTGGGGAAGTATGGCTACACCTTC. Translating it yields CASSLLSLGKYGYTF.

This clone has a single count. The J gene is TRBJ1-1, the V gene TRBV18; TRBD1 is a possible D gene (6 bases). Trimming removed 4 bases at V and 0 bases at J, with 9 bases between. Looked up from germline, CDR1 is KGHSH and CDR2 is LQKENI. The CDR3 is 14 amino acids. The CDR3 nucleotides are TGTGCCAGCTCACACTCAGGGGTGAACACTGAAGCTTTCTTT. Its protein product is CASSHSGVNTEAFF.

The CDR3 sequence is CASGKGEGYQPQHF. CDR3 bases: TGTGCCAGCGGGAAAGGGGAAGGGTATCAGCCCCAGCATTTT. The chain carries TRBV9 and TRBJ1-5; TRBD1 is a possible D gene (5 bases). The CDR3 has 14 residues. Trimming took 7 bases from V and 5 from J, leaving 16 bases between them. The germline V gene encodes CDR1 SGDLS and CDR2 YYNGEE.

This sequence joins TRBV11-1 and TRBJ2-2; D not resolved. V lost 5 bases to trimming and J lost 1 base, with 8 bases between them. Looked up from germline, CDR1 is SGHAT and CDR2 is FQDESV (reference sequence). This CDR3 contains 14 residues. This CDR3 reads CASSKDGNTGELFF. In DNA form, the CDR3 reads TGTGCCAGCAGCAAGGACGGGAACACCGGGGAGCTGTTTTTT.

This chain connects TRBV5-6 to TRBJ2-3; a weak D match, TRBD2 (6 bases). CDR1 and CDR2 from the germline V gene are SGHDT and YYEEEE. The CDR3 contains 15 residues. V lost 6 bases and J 3 bases, leaving 17 bases between the germline ends. CDR3 protein: CASTTGGGGTDTQYF. The CDR3 nucleotides are TGTGCCAGCACAACCGGGGGAGGCGGAACAGATACGCAGTATTTT. Together with reference TRBV5-6 and TRBJ2-3, the CDR3 gives the full variable domain: DAGVTQSPTHLIKTRGQQVTLRCSPKSGHDTVSWYQQALGQGPQFIFQYYEEEERQRGNFPDRFSGHQFPNYSSELNVNALLLGDSALYLCASTTGGGGTDTQYFGPGTRLTVL.

On this clone: Other nucleotide sequences from this sample produce the same CDR3. The rearrangement links TRBV28 to TRBJ2-1; TRBD1 or TRBD2 may be the D gene (6 bases each). The CDR3 contains 13 residues. V was clipped by 2 bases and J by 7 bases, with 9 bases between them. CDR1 and CDR2 from the germline V gene are MDHEN and SYDVKM. The CDR3 coding sequence is TGTGCCAGCAGTTTAGGAGGGGGGAATGAGCAGTTCTTC. The encoded protein is CASSLGGGNEQFF.

The gene calls are TRBV10-2 and TRBJ2-2; TRBD2 matches 10 bases. Germline values: CDR1 WSHSY, CDR2 SAAADI. The CDR3 extends over 17 amino acids. Trimming removed 1 base from V and 0 bases from J; junction bases left unmatched: 2. The CDR3: CASSEFGLAANTGELFF. The CDR3 DNA reads TGCGCCAGCAGTGAGTTTGGACTAGCGGCGAACACCGGGGAGCTGTTTTTT.

The CDR3 reads CASRAGLGGSSYNEQFF. The CDR3 DNA sequence: TGTGCCAGCAGGGCGGGACTAGGGGGAAGCTCCTACAATGAGCAGTTCTTC. This rearrangement joins TRBV2 to TRBJ2-1; 8 nucleotides agree with TRBD2. Germline trimming cut 6 bases from V and 0 bases from J; bases unmatched to any gene: 10. CDR3 length: 17 amino acids. CDR1 is SNHLY, CDR2 FYNNEI, per germline.

The CDR3 DNA sequence: TGTGCCAGCAGTTACGGGACAGTTAATAGCAATCAGCCCCAGCATTTT. Translation: CASSYGTVNSNQPQHF. The rearrangement links TRBV6-6 to TRBJ1-5, with TRBD1 matching over 7 bases. The V gene end was trimmed by 2 bases and the J gene end by 0 bases; junction bases not matched to a gene: 4. Germline V lookup: CDR1 MNHNY, CDR2 SVGAGI (reference sequence). The CDR3 contains 16 residues.

The chain recombines TRBV28 with TRBJ2-5; 8 bases are a match to TRBD1. The V and J ends lost 5 bases and 3 bases, in that order; junction bases with no gene match: 8. The V gene's germline CDR1 is MDHEN and CDR2 SYDVKM. This CDR3 comprises 15 residues. CDR3 nucleotide sequence: TGTGCCAGCAGTCCCACCTGGGACAGGAAAGAGACCCAGTACTTC. Translation: CASSPTWDRKETQYF.

This clone was seen a single time. This chain connects TRBV28 to TRBJ2-3; maybe TRBD1 (5 bases). The CDR3 has 12 amino acids. V was trimmed by 8 bases and J by 6 bases, leaving 12 bases between them. CDR1 is MDHEN, CDR2 SYDVKM, per germline. CDR3 bases: TGTGCCAGCGGTACAGGCTTGGATACGCAGTATTTT. Translating gives CASGTGLDTQYF.

V is TRBV29-1 and J is TRBJ2-6; weak D call: TRBD1 (5 bases). V dropped 4 bases and J dropped 4 bases, with 11 bases sitting between them. This CDR3 comprises 14 residues. Per the germline V gene, CDR1 is SQVTM and CDR2 is ANQGSEA. As DNA, the CDR3 is TGCAGCGTTGGGTCAGGGTCAGGGGCCAACGTCCTGACTTTC. This codes for CSVGSGSGANVLTF. Full variable domain (remainder filled in from reference TRBV29-1 and TRBJ2-6): SAVISQKPSRDICQRGTSLTIQCQVDSQVTMMFWYRQQPGQSLTLIATANQGSEATYESGFVIDKFPISRPNLTFSTLTVSNMSPEDSSIYLCSVGSGSGANVLTFGAGSRLTVL.